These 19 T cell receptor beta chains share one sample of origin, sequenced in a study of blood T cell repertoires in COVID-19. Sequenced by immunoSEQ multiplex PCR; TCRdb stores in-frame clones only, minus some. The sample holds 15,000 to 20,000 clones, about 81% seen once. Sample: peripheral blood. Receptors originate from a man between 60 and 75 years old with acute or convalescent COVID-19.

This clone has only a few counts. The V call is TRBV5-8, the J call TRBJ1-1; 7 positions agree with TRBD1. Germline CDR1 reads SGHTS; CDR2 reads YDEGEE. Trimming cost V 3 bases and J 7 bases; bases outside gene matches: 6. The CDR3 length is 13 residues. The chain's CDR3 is CASSYGGTDEAFF. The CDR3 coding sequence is TGTGCCAGCAGCTATGGAGGGACAGATGAAGCTTTCTTT.

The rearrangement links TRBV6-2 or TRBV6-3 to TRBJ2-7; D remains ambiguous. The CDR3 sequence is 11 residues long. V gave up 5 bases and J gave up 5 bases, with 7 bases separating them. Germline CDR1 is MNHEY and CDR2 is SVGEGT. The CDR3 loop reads CASSLQDEQYF. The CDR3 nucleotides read TGTGCCAGCAGTCTCCAGGACGAGCAGTACTTC.

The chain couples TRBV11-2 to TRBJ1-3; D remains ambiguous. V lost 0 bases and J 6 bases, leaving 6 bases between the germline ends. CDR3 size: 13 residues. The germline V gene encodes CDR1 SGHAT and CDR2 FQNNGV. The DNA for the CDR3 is TGTGCCAGCAGCTTAGAACGGTCAAACACCATATATTTT. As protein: CASSLERSNTIYF.

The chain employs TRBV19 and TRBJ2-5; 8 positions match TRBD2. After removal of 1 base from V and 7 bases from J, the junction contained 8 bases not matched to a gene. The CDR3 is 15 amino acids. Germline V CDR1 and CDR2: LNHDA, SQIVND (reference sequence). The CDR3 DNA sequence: TGTGCCAGTAGTATAGGAGGCGGGGGGTCCGGGACCCAGTACTTC. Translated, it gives CASSIGGGGSGTQYF.

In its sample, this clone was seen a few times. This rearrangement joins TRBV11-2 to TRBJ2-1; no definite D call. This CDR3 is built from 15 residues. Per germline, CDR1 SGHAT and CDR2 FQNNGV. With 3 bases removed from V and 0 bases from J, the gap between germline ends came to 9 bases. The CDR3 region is CASSFLTRSYNEQFF. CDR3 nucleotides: TGTGCCAGCAGCTTCCTGACTCGCTCCTACAATGAGCAGTTCTTC. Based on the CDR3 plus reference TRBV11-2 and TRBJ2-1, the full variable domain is EAGVAQSPRYKIIEKRQSVAFWCNPISGHATLYWYQQILGQGPKLLIQFQNNGVVDDSQLPKDRFSAERLKGVDSTLKIQPAKLEDSAVYLCASSFLTRSYNEQFFGPGTRLTVL.

CDR3 in amino acids: CASSSRTGIDQPQHF. The CDR3 DNA reads TGTGCCAGCAGTTCCCGGACAGGGATCGATCAGCCCCAGCATTTT. The chain uses TRBV28 and TRBJ1-5; TRBD1 aligns across 8 bases. Unmatched junction bases numbered 7, after V lost 4 bases and J lost 5 bases. Germline V gives CDR1 MDHEN, CDR2 SYDVKM. The CDR3 is 15 residues long.

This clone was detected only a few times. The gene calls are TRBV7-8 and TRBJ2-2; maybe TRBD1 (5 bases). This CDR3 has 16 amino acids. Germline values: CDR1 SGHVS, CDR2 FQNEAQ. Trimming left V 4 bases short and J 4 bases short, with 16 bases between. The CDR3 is CASSSLLRVVTGELFF. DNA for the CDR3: TGTGCCAGCAGCTCCCTACTCAGGGTAGTCACCGGGGAGCTGTTTTTT.

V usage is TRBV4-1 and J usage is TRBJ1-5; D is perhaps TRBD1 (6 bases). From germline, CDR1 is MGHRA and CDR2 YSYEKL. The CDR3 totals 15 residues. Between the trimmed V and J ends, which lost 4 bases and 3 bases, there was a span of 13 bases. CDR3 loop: CASSPLGQPNQPQHF. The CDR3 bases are TGCGCCAGCAGCCCACTTGGACAGCCCAATCAGCCCCAGCATTTT.

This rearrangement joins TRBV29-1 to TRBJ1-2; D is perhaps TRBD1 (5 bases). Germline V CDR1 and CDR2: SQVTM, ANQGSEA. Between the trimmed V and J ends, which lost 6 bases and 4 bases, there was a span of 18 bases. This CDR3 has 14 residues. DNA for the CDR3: TGCAGCGTCTATGCGGGGGACCGCTTCTATGGCTACACCTTC. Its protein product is CSVYAGDRFYGYTF.

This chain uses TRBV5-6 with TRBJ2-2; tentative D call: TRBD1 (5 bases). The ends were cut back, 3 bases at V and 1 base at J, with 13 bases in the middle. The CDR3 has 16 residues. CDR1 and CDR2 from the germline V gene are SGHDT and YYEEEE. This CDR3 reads CASSYDRLQNTGELFF. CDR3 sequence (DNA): TGTGCCAGCAGCTACGACAGATTGCAGAACACCGGGGAGCTGTTTTTT.

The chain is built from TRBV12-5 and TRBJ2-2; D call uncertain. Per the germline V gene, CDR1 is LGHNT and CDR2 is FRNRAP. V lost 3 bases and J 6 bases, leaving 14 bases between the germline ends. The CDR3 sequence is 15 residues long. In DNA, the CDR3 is TGTGCTAGTGGTTTCTATGGATCAGGTTCCGGGGAGCTGTTTTTT. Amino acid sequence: CASGFYGSGSGELFF.

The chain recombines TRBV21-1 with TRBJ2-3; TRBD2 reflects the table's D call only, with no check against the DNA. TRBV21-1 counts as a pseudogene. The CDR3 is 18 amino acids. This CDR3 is CASSTQKRGVDQPDTQYF. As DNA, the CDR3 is TGTGCCAGCAGCACTCAAAAACGGGGGGTTGATCAGCCAGATACGCAGTATTTT.

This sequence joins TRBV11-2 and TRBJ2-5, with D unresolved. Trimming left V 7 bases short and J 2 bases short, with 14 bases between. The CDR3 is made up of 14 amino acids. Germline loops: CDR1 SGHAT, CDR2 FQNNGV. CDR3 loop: CASTPSARQETQYF. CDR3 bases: TGTGCCAGCACCCCGAGCGCTCGGCAAGAGACCCAGTACTTC.

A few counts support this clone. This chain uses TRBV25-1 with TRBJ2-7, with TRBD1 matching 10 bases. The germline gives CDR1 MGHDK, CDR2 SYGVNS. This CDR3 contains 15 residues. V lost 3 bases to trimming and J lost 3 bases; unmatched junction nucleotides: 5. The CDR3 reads CASSDWGQGNYEQYF. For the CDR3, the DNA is TGTGCCAGCAGTGATTGGGGACAGGGGAACTACGAGCAGTACTTC.

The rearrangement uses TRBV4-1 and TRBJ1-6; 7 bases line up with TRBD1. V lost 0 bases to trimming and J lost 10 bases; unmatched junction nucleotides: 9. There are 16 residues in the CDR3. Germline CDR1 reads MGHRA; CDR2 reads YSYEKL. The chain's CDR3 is CASSQDFRGNGSPLHF. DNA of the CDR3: TGCGCCAGCAGCCAAGATTTCAGGGGGAACGGGTCACCCCTCCACTTT.

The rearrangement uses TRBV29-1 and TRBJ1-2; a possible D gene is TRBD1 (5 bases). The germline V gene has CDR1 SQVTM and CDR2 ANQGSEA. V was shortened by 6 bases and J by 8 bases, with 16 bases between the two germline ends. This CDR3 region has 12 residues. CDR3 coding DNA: TGCAGCGTCCTCAACGAGGAGGGGGGCTACACCTTC. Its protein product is CSVLNEEGGYTF.

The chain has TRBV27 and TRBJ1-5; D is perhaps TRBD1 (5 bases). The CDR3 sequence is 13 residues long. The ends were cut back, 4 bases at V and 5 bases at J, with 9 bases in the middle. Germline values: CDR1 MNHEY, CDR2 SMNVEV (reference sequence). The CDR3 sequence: CASSWQGHQPQHF. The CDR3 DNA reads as TGTGCCAGCAGTTGGCAGGGCCATCAGCCCCAGCATTTT.

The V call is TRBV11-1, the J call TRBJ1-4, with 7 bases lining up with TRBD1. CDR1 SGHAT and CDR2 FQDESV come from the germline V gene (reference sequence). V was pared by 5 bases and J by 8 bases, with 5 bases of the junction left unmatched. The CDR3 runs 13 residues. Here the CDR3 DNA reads TGTGCCAGCAGCCCCGGGACAGAAGAAAAACTGTTTTTT. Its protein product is CASSPGTEEKLFF.

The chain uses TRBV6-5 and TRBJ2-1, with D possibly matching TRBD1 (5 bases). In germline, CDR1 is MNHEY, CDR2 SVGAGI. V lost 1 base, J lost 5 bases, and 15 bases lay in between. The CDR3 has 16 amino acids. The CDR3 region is CASSYLSGKLDNEQFF. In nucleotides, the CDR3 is TGTGCCAGCAGTTACTTATCAGGGAAGCTCGACAATGAGCAGTTCTTC.